Following are 10 T cell receptor beta chains from one sample sequenced in a study of blood T cell repertoires in COVID-19. Only in-frame clones appear in the TCRdb table, and some are missing; sequencing was by immunoSEQ multiplex PCR. The data hold about 88,000 clones, with 87% observed a single time. The sequenced sample consisted of peripheral blood. All receptors derive from a male donor with acute or convalescent COVID-19.

The rearrangement uses TRBV7-9 and TRBJ1-4; 9 bases align to TRBD1. The J segment lost 0 bases and the V segment lost 6 bases, leaving 5 bases of the junction unmatched. Germline CDR1 reads SEHNR; CDR2 reads FQNEAQ (reference sequence). This CDR3 contains 16 residues. The CDR3 loop reads CASRRTGDATNEKLFF. In nucleotides, the CDR3 is TGTGCCAGCAGGAGGACAGGGGATGCAACTAATGAAAAACTGTTTTTT.

The gene calls are TRBV28 and TRBJ1-2; TRBD1 matches 12 bases. The CDR3 contains 16 residues. J was trimmed by 1 base and V by 6 bases; bases with no gene match: 6. CDR1 MDHEN and CDR2 SYDVKM come from the germline V gene. The CDR3 nucleotides are TGTGCCAGCAGCCGGGACAGGGGGCAACTTAACTATGGCTACACCTTC. It translates to CASSRDRGQLNYGYTF.

J is TRBJ2-5 and V is TRBV19; 9 bases line up with TRBD1. This CDR3 is 14 amino acids long. V trimming: 4 bases; J trimming: 5 bases; junction bases outside the gene matches: 5. In germline, CDR1 is LNHDA, CDR2 SQIVND (reference sequence). The CDR3 protein is CASSKQGAVETQYF. Written as DNA, the CDR3 is TGTGCCAGTAGTAAACAGGGGGCTGTGGAGACCCAGTACTTC. Full variable domain (outside the CDR3, taken from reference TRBV19 and TRBJ2-5): DGGITQSPKYLFRKEGQNVTLSCEQNLNHDAMYWYRQDPGQGLRLIYYSQIVNDFQKGDIAEGYSVSREKKESFPLTVTSAQKNPTAFYLCASSKQGAVETQYFGPGTRLLVL.

The chain links TRBV11-3 to TRBJ2-1; the D gene is possibly TRBD1 (6 bases). This CDR3 comprises 16 residues. Germline V gene lookup returns CDR1 SGHNT and CDR2 YENEEA. Trimming took off 5 bases at V and 3 bases at J, with 17 bases between the two ends. The CDR3 DNA reads as TGTGCCAGCAGCATAACCGGGACAAATTTCTACAATGAGCAGTTCTTC. Translated: CASSITGTNFYNEQFF.

CDR3 protein: CAISERQGEGGYTF. For the CDR3, the DNA is TGTGCCATCAGTGAAAGACAGGGGGAGGGTGGCTACACCTTC. This chain uses TRBV10-3 with TRBJ1-2; 9 positions agree with TRBD1. The CDR3 has 14 residues. The germline CDR1 and CDR2 sequences are ENHRY and SYGVKD. V lost 3 bases, J lost 7 bases, and 6 bases stayed unmatched.

The gene calls are TRBV7-2 and TRBJ2-2; D perhaps matches TRBD2 (5 bases). CDR3 size: 15 residues. Germline V gene lookup returns CDR1 SGHTA and CDR2 FQGNSA. Trimming left V 2 bases short and J 0 bases short, with 7 bases between. CDR3 sequence (DNA): TGTGCCAGCAGCTTATCAGCGGCGAACACCGGGGAGCTGTTTTTT. This gives the protein CASSLSAANTGELFF.

This clone was counted once. This chain uses TRBV4-2 with TRBJ2-7; possible D gene TRBD2, 5 bases. Trimming left V 0 bases short and J 2 bases short, with 14 bases between. The CDR3 is 16 amino acids. CDR1 LGHNA and CDR2 YNFKEQ come from the germline V gene. The CDR3 DNA reads as TGTGCCAGCAGCCAAGATGTAGTGGACTCAGCCTACGAGCAGTACTTC. Amino acid sequence: CASSQDVVDSAYEQYF.

This chain connects TRBV3-1 (or the pseudogene TRBV3-2) to TRBJ2-5; 12 bases map to TRBD1. Germline V gives CDR1 LGHDT, CDR2 YNNKEL (reference sequence). V lost 0 bases, J lost 5 bases, and 7 bases stayed unmatched. CDR3 length: 17 residues. The DNA of the CDR3 is TGTGCCAGCAGCCAAGATCCCGGGACAGGGGGCTCGGAGACCCAGTACTTC. Translation gives CASSQDPGTGGSETQYF.

V is TRBV6-5 and J is TRBJ1-2; D unclear. The CDR3 is 13 amino acids. V was clipped by 5 bases and J by 8 bases, with 15 bases between them. The germline gives CDR1 MNHEY, CDR2 SVGAGI. The CDR3, as DNA: TGTGCCAGCAGTCGAGGGAGATCGGGAGGCTACACCTTC. Protein sequence: CASSRGRSGGYTF.

This sequence joins TRBV4-2 and TRBJ2-6; no firm D call. This CDR3 is built from 18 residues. Germline CDR1 is LGHNA and CDR2 is YNFKEQ. V was pared by 0 bases and J by 0 bases, with 12 bases between. The CDR3 reads CASSQESLTSSGANVLTF. The CDR3 DNA reads TGTGCCAGCAGCCAAGAATCGCTAACGAGCTCTGGGGCCAACGTCCTGACTTTC.